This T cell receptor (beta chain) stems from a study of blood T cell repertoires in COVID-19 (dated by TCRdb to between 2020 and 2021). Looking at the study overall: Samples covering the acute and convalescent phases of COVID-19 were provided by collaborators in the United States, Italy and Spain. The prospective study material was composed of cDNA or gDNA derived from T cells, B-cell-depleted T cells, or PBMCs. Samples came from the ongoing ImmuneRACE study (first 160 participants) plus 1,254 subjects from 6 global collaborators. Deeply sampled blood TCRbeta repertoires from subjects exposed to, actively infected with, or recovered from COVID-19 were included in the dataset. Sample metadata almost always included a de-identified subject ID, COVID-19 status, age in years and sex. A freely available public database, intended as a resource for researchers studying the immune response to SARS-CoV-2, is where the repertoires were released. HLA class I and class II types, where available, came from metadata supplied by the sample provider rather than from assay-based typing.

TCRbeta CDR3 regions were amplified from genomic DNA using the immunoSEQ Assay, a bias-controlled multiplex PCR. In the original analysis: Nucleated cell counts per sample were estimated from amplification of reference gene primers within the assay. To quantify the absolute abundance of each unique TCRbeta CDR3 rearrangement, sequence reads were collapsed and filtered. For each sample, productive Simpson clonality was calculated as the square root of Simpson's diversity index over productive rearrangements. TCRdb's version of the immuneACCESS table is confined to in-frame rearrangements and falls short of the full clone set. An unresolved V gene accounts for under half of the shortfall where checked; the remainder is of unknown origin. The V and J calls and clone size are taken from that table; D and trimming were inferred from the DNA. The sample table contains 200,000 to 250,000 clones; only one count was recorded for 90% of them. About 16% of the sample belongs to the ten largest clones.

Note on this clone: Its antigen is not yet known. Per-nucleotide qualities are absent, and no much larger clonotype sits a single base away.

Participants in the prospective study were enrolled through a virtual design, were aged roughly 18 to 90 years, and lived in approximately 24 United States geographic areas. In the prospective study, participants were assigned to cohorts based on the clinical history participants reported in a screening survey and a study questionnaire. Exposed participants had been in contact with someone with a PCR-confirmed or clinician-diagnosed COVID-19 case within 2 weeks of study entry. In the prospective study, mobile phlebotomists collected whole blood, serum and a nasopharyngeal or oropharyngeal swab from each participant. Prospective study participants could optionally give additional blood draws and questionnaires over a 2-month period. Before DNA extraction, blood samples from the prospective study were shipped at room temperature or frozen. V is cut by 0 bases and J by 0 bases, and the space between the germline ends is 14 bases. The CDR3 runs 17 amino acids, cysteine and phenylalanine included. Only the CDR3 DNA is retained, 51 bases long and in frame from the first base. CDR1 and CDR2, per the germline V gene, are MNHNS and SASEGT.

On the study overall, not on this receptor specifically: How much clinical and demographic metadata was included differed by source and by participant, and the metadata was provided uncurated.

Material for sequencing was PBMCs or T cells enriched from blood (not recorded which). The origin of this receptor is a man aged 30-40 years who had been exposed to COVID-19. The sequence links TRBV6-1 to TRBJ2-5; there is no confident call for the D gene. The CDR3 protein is CASSEAPWAADQETQYF. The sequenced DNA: TGTGCCAGCAGTGAAGCCCCCTGGGCCGCTGACCAAGAGACCCAGTACTTC.